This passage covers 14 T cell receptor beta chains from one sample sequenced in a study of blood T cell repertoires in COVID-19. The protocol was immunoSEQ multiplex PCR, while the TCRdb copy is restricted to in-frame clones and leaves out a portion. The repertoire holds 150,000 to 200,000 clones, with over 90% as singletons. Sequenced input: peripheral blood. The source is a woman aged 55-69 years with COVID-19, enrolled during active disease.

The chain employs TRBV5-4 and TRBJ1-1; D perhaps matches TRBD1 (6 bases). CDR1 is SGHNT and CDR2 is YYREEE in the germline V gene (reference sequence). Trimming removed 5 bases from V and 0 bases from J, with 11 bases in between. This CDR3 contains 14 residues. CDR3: CASRIRGMNTEAFF. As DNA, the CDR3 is TGTGCCAGCAGGATCAGGGGCATGAACACTGAAGCTTTCTTT.

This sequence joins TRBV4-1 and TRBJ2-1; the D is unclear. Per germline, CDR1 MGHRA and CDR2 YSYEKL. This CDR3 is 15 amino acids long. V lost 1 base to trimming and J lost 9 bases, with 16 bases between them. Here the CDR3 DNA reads TGCGCCAGCAGCCAAGTGATGGAGTCCGGGTTTGAGCAGTTCTTC. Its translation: CASSQVMESGFEQFF.

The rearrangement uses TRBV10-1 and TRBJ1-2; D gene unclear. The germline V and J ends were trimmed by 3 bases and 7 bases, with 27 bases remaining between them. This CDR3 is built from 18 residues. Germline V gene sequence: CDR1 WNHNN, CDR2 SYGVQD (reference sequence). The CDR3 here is CASSDHRGGSRLRLGYTF. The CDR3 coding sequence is TGCGCCAGCAGTGACCATCGAGGAGGTTCTCGCCTTCGGCTTGGCTACACCTTC.

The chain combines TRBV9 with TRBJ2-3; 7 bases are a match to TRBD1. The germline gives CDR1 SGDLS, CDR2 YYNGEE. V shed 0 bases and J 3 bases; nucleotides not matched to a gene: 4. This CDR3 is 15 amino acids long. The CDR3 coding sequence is TGTGCCAGCAGCGTAGTCGGGACAGTAACAGATACGCAGTATTTT. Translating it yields CASSVVGTVTDTQYF.

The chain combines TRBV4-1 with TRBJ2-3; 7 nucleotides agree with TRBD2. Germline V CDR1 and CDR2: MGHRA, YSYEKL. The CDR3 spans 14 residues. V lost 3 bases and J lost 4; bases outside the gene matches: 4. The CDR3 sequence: CASSQFRGADTQYF. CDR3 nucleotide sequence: TGCGCCAGCAGCCAGTTCCGGGGGGCAGATACGCAGTATTTT.

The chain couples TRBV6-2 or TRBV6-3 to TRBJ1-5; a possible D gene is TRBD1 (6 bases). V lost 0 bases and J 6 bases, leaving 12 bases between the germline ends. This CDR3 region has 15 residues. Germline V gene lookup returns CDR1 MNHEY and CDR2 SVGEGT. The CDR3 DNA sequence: TGTGCCAGCAGTTACTCGGACAGTCCGACTCAGCCCCAGCATTTT. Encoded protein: CASSYSDSPTQPQHF.

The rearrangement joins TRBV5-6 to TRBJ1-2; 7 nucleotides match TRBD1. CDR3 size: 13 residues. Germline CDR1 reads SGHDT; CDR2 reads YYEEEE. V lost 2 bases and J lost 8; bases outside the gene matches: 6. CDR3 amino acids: CASSLDRAVGYTF. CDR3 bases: TGTGCCAGCAGCTTAGACAGGGCTGTCGGCTACACCTTC.

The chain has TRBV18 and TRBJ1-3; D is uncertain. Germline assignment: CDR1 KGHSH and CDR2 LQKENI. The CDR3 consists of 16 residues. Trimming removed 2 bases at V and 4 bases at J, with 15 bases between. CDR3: CASSPEVTFLGNTIYF. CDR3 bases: TGTGCCAGCTCACCAGAGGTCACCTTTCTGGGAAACACCATATATTTT.

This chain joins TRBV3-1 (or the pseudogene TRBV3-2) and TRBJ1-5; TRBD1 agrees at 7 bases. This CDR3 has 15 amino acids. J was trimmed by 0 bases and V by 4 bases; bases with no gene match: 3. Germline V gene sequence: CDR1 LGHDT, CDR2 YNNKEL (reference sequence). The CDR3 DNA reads TGTGCCAGCAGCCTCGGGACAGTTAGCAATCAGCCCCAGCATTTT. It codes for CASSLGTVSNQPQHF.

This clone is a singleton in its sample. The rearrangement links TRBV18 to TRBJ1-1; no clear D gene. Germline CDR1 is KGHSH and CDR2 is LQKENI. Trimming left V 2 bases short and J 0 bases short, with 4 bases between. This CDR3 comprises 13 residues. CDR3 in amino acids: CASSPRVNTEAFF. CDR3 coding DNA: TGTGCCAGCTCACCAAGAGTGAACACTGAAGCTTTCTTT.

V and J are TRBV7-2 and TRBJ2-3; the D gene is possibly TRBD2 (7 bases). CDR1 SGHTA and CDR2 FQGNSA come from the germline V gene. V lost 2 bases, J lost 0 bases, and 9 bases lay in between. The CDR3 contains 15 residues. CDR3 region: CASSLRGGSTDTQYF. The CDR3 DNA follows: TGTGCCAGCAGCTTAAGGGGGGGAAGCACAGATACGCAGTATTTT.

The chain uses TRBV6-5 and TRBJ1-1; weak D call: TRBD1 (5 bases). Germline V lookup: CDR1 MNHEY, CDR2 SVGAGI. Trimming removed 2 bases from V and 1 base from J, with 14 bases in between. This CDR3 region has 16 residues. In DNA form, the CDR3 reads TGTGCCAGCAGTTACGTGCCCACAGGACAGAACACTGAAGCTTTCTTT. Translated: CASSYVPTGQNTEAFF.

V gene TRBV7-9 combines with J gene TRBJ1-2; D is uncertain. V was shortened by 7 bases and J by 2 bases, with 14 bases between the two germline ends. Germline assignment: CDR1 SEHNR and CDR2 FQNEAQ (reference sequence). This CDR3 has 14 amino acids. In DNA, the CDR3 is TGTGCCAGCACCTCAAGCGGAGGGAACTATGGCTACACCTTC. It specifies CASTSSGGNYGYTF.

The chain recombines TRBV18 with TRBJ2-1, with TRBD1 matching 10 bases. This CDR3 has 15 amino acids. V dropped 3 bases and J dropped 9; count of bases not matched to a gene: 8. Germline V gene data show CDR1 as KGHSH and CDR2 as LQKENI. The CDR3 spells CASSPGQGRIVEQFF. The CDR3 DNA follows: TGTGCCAGCTCACCGGGACAGGGGCGGATAGTTGAGCAGTTCTTC.